Listed here are 28 T cell receptor beta chains from one sample, sequenced in a study of shared clonotypes between healthy human individuals. Assay used: immunoSEQ multiplex PCR; TCRdb lists only in-frame clones, some missing. The sample yields about 1,500,000 clones, more than 95% seen once. Sequenced sample: naive CD4+ T cells sorted from blood. Subset in this sample: CD45RA+ positively selected. These receptors were taken from a man younger than 40 in good health.

This chain connects TRBV5-5 to TRBJ1-5; possibly TRBD1 for D (5 bases). Trimming removed 0 bases at V and 7 bases at J, with 11 bases between. CDR3 size: 14 residues. Germline assignment: CDR1 SGHKS and CDR2 YYEKEE (reference sequence). DNA of the CDR3: TGTGCCAGCAGCTTGGCCCAGCGGGGGCAGCCCCAGCATTTT. Translated, it gives CASSLAQRGQPQHF.

The J gene is TRBJ2-6, the V gene TRBV25-1, with D unclear. The germline V gene has CDR1 MGHDK and CDR2 SYGVNS. This CDR3 is built from 12 residues. In DNA form, the CDR3 reads TGTGTCGCATGGGCTGGGGCCAACGTCCTGACTTTC. Translation: CVAWAGANVLTF.

J is TRBJ2-7 and V is TRBV19; the D gene is possibly TRBD1 (6 bases). CDR1 and CDR2 from the germline V gene are LNHDA and SQIVND (reference sequence). V was trimmed by 3 bases and J by 6 bases, leaving 15 bases between them. CDR3 length: 14 amino acids. The CDR3 reads CASSIGAGVSEQYF. The CDR3 bases are TGTGCCAGTAGTATTGGGGCAGGGGTGTCCGAGCAGTACTTC.

The chain carries TRBV11-2 and TRBJ2-1; D possibly corresponds to TRBD1 (5 bases). Trimming cost V 0 bases and J 7 bases, with 7 bases left between them. The CDR3 covers 13 residues. Germline V CDR1 and CDR2: SGHAT, FQNNGV. In DNA form, the CDR3 reads TGTGCCAGCAGCTTAGACAGGGTGAATGAGCAGTTCTTC. Translated: CASSLDRVNEQFF.

The chain employs TRBV10-2 and TRBJ1-5; maybe TRBD1 (6 bases). CDR3 length: 14 residues. CDR1 and CDR2 from the germline V gene are WSHSY and SAAADI. With 2 bases removed from V and 11 bases from J, the gap between germline ends came to 16 bases. The CDR3 coding sequence is TGCGCCAGCAGTGAGGCAGGGGATGGTGTGGCCCAGCATTTT. This gives the protein CASSEAGDGVAQHF.

The rearrangement links TRBV29-1 to TRBJ2-2; D call uncertain. CDR1 SQVTM and CDR2 ANQGSEA come from the germline V gene. V lost 4 bases to trimming and J lost 0 bases, with 9 bases between them. The CDR3 runs to 14 residues. The CDR3 DNA sequence: TGCAGCGTTGTCAGGTCAGCGAACACCGGGGAGCTGTTTTTT. Its protein is CSVVRSANTGELFF.

This rearrangement joins TRBV2 to TRBJ2-2, with 9 bases aligning to TRBD2. The junction had 4 bases not matched to a gene; V was cut back by 8 bases and J by 6 bases. Germline-derived CDR1 and CDR2 are SNHLY and FYNNEI. This CDR3 is built from 13 residues. The CDR3 DNA reads as TGTGCCAGCGCTCGACTAGCGGCCGGGGAGCTGTTTTTT. As protein: CASARLAAGELFF.

The chain joins TRBV7-3 to TRBJ2-1; D is uncertain. V lost 4 bases and J 5 bases, leaving 15 bases between the germline ends. From germline, CDR1 is SGHTA and CDR2 FQGTGA. The CDR3 runs to 15 residues. CDR3 in amino acids: CASSSIPYADNEQFF. The CDR3 DNA is TGTGCCAGCAGCTCTATCCCCTATGCAGACAATGAGCAGTTCTTC.

This clone occurred a few times. The chain recombines TRBV5-1 with TRBJ2-5; D is perhaps TRBD1 (6 bases). V was cut by 4 bases and J by 5 bases, with 12 bases left in between. Looked up from germline, CDR1 is SGHRS and CDR2 is YFSETQ. CDR3 length: 13 amino acids. The CDR3 region is CASSIGTIETQYF. CDR3 sequence (DNA): TGCGCCAGCAGCATCGGGACAATCGAGACCCAGTACTTC. The complete variable domain, with remaining parts taken from reference TRBV5-1 and TRBJ2-5, reads KAGVTQTPRYLIKTRGQQVTLSCSPISGHRSVSWYQQTPGQGLQFLFEYFSETQRNKGNFPGRFSGRQFSNSRSEMNVSTLELGDSALYLCASSIGTIETQYFGPGTRLLVL.

The chain links TRBV6-5 to TRBJ2-4; the match to TRBD1 covers 7 bases. V lost 5 bases and J lost 8; bases outside the gene matches: 6. Per the germline V gene, CDR1 is MNHEY and CDR2 is SVGAGI. There are 13 residues in the CDR3. CDR3 sequence: CASSGTVKDIQYF. The CDR3 bases are TGTGCCAGCAGTGGGACAGTCAAGGACATTCAGTACTTC.

The V gene is TRBV30, the J gene TRBJ2-3, with a weak D call TRBD1 (6 bases). The CDR3 length is 17 residues. The V gene lost 3 bases and the J gene lost 0 bases, with 19 bases spanning the gap. The V gene's germline CDR1 is GTSNPN and CDR2 SVGIG (reference sequence). CDR3 amino acids: CAWSEGVGSASTDTQYF. Written as DNA, the CDR3 is TGTGCCTGGAGCGAGGGGGTAGGCAGTGCTAGCACAGATACGCAGTATTTT.

The genes are TRBV7-5 and TRBJ1-1. TRBV7-5 is a documented pseudogene. This CDR3 region has 13 residues. CDR3 sequence: CASSLEVGKEAFF. The CDR3 nucleotides read TGTGCCAGCAGCTTAGAGGTGGGGAAGGAAGCTTTCTTT.

V is TRBV5-4 and J is TRBJ2-5, with D possibly being TRBD1 or TRBD2 (5 bases each). V gave up 1 base and J gave up 1 base, with 8 bases separating them. Germline assignment: CDR1 SGHNT and CDR2 YYREEE (reference sequence). There are 14 residues in the CDR3. CDR3 sequence (DNA): TGTGCCAGCAGCTTGAACGGGGCCCAAGAGACCCAGTACTTC. Amino acid sequence: CASSLNGAQETQYF.

The chain is built from TRBV7-2 and TRBJ2-7, with no clear D. V dropped 5 bases and J dropped 6 bases, with 14 bases sitting between them. The CDR3 is 13 amino acids. From germline, CDR1 is SGHTA and CDR2 FQGNSA. The CDR3 DNA follows: TGTGCCAGCAGCGGCCCGTTTCGCAGCGAGCAGTACTTC. This sequence encodes CASSGPFRSEQYF.

The chain is built from TRBV7-2 and TRBJ2-2; no clear D gene. The length of the CDR3 is 15 residues. Germline CDR1 reads SGHTA; CDR2 reads FQGNSA. V gave up 6 bases and J gave up 2 bases, with 13 bases separating them. CDR3: CASRLSAPNTGELFF. The CDR3 DNA reads as TGTGCCAGCAGACTTTCGGCGCCCAACACCGGGGAGCTGTTTTTT.

The CDR3 spells CASTLDRVSDTQYF. CDR3 in DNA: TGTGCCAGCACCTTGGACAGGGTATCAGATACGCAGTATTTT. This chain uses TRBV6-1 with TRBJ2-3, with 8 nucleotides matching TRBD1. There are 14 residues in the CDR3. The V segment lost 7 bases and the J segment 4 bases; nucleotides outside the gene matches: 7. Germline V gene lookup returns CDR1 MNHNS and CDR2 SASEGT.

This chain uses TRBV13 with TRBJ2-1; 12 nucleotides line up with TRBD2. This CDR3 comprises 18 residues. With V trimmed by 5 bases and J by 0 bases, 8 bases remained unmatched. Germline-derived CDR1 and CDR2 are PRHDT and FYEKMQ (reference sequence). CDR3 bases: TGTGCCAGCAGCCAAGGCGGACTAGCGGGACTCTCCTACAATGAGCAGTTCTTC. Protein product: CASSQGGLAGLSYNEQFF.

The chain recombines TRBV2 with TRBJ2-1; TRBD1 aligns across 9 bases. The germline V gene has CDR1 SNHLY and CDR2 FYNNEI. The ends lost 8 bases at V and 4 bases at J; junction bases unmatched: 3. The CDR3 spans 13 residues. CDR3 DNA: TGTGCCAGCTTACAGGGGGCATACAATGAGCAGTTCTTC. Residues: CASLQGAYNEQFF.

This clone was observed once. V is TRBV7-8 and J is TRBJ2-5; TRBD2 is a possible D gene (6 bases). Trimming stripped 1 base from V and 8 bases from J, with 17 bases between. This CDR3 spans 15 amino acids. CDR1 is SGHVS and CDR2 is FQNEAQ in the germline V gene. This CDR3 is CASSLVEGGHGTQYF. CDR3 bases: TGTGCCAGCAGCTTAGTGGAGGGCGGGCATGGCACCCAGTACTTC.

The rearrangement joins TRBV2 to TRBJ2-7; D ambiguous. The V and J ends lost 3 bases and 3 bases respectively, with 9 bases between them. The CDR3 extends over 13 amino acids. CDR1 is SNHLY, CDR2 FYNNEI, per germline. The CDR3 region is CASSELVYYEQYF. DNA of the CDR3: TGTGCCAGCAGTGAGCTAGTTTACTACGAGCAGTACTTC.

The rearrangement links TRBV28 to TRBJ2-7; D is uncertain. Germline V gene data show CDR1 as MDHEN and CDR2 as SYDVKM. V gave up 2 bases and J gave up 5 bases, with 7 bases separating them. The CDR3 consists of 12 residues. CDR3 loop: CASSLPRHEQYF. CDR3 coding DNA: TGTGCCAGCAGTTTACCCCGCCACGAGCAGTACTTC.

The chain joins TRBV5-4 to TRBJ2-5; maybe TRBD1 (6 bases). The V gene's germline CDR1 is SGHNT and CDR2 YYREEE (reference sequence). The CDR3 is made up of 15 amino acids. Trimming took 3 bases from V and 2 from J, leaving 14 bases between them. In DNA form, the CDR3 reads TGTGCCAGCAGCTCTAAGACAGGCGGGCAAGAGACCCAGTACTTC. Its translation: CASSSKTGGQETQYF.

The chain employs TRBV12-5 and TRBJ2-3; D tentatively fits TRBD1 or TRBD2 (5 bases each). Germline V gene lookup returns CDR1 LGHNT and CDR2 FRNRAP. With 4 bases removed from V and 1 base from J, the gap between germline ends came to 12 bases. This CDR3 is built from 15 residues. Here the CDR3 DNA reads TGTGCTAGTGGTTGGGACCCGTTGGGCACAGATACGCAGTATTTT. This gives the protein CASGWDPLGTDTQYF.

With regard to this clone: Other DNA sequences of this sample code for an identical CDR3. The chain is built from TRBV5-1 and TRBJ2-7; TRBD1 or TRBD2 may be the D gene (6 bases each). Germline V gene lookup returns CDR1 SGHRS and CDR2 YFSETQ. Trimming removed 4 bases at V and 2 bases at J, with 16 bases between. There are 15 residues in the CDR3. The CDR3, as DNA: TGCGCCAGCAGCCCAACAGGGACTCCAACCTACGAGCAGTACTTC. The encoded protein is CASSPTGTPTYEQYF.

V and J are TRBV6-4 and TRBJ2-1, with TRBD2 identical over 9 bases. V was pared by 0 bases and J by 10 bases, with 13 bases of the junction left unmatched. The CDR3 has 17 residues. Germline-derived CDR1 and CDR2 are MRHNA and SNTAGT. CDR3 region: CASSDSPLSGSLREQFF. CDR3 coding DNA: TGTGCCAGCAGTGACTCTCCGCTTAGCGGGAGTTTACGGGAGCAGTTCTTC.

The chain is built from TRBV5-1 and TRBJ1-1; tentative D call: TRBD1 (5 bases). Germline CDR1 SGHRS, CDR2 YFSETQ. The CDR3 runs 14 residues. Trimming left V 4 bases short and J 4 bases short, with 14 bases between. In nucleotides, the CDR3 is TGCGCCAGCAGCACCCCTCAGGGTGGCACTGAAGCTTTCTTT. Protein sequence: CASSTPQGGTEAFF.

This chain links TRBV20-1 with TRBJ1-1, with unresolved D. The CDR3 spans 11 residues. V lost 8 bases and J lost 1, with 8 bases in between. Germline CDR1 DFQATT, CDR2 SNEGSKA (reference sequence). The CDR3 coding sequence is TGCAGTAGTTATCCGAACACTGAAGCTTTCTTT. As protein: CSSYPNTEAFF.

The CDR3 here is CAISASGSNQPQHF. For the CDR3, the DNA is TGTGCCATCAGTGCGTCGGGAAGCAATCAGCCCCAGCATTTT. This sequence joins TRBV10-3 and TRBJ1-5; D not certain. The V gene lost 4 bases and the J gene lost 1 base, with 8 bases spanning the gap. This CDR3 is 14 amino acids long. The germline gives CDR1 ENHRY, CDR2 SYGVKD.